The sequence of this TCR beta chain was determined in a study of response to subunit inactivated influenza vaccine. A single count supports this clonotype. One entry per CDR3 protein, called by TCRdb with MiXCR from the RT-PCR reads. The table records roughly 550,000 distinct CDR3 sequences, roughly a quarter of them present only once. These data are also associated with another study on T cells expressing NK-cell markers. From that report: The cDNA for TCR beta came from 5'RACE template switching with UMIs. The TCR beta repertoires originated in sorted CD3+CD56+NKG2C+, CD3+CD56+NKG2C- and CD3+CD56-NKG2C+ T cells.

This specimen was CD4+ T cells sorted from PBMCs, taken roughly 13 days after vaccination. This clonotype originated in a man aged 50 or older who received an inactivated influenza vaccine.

The CDR3 region is CASSSRQGMGEKLFF. As DNA, the CDR3 is TGTGCCAGCAGCTCCCGACAGGGGATGGGTGAAAAACTGTTTTTT. The chain combines TRBV7-9 with TRBJ1-4; 8 nucleotides align to TRBD1. The V and J ends lost 4 bases and 7 bases, in that order; junction bases with no gene match: 8. This CDR3 is built from 15 residues. Germline V gene sequence: CDR1 SEHNR, CDR2 FQNEAQ (reference sequence).